This T cell receptor (beta chain) comes out of a study of Ad26.COV2.S vaccination and SARS-CoV-2 variants. Study background: Among those in the COV1001 Ad26.COV2.S trial arm was the donor. Findings of the study overall: Vaccine recipients and placebo recipients showed similar non-spike TCR breadth.

This clone occurred once. Its target is unknown. Sequencing used immunoSEQ multiplex PCR; TCRdb keeps in-frame clones, though not all of them. The sample consists of roughly 300,000 clones, about 89% of them appearing once. Described treatment: about 20 received Ad26.COV2.S at low or high dose, single or two shots; several received placebo; per-sample allocation not given. Samples analyzed were those drawn on day 63 after the first vaccine or placebo injection. Trimming removed 4 bases at V and 2 bases at J, with 14 bases between. CDR1 and CDR2 from the germline V gene are MGHRA and YSYEKL. This CDR3 has 15 residues.

This sample comprised peripheral blood, obtained in a trial of Ad26.COV2.S vaccine versus placebo. The TCR originated in a person between 18 and 65 years old who received the Ad26.COV2.S COVID-19 vaccine or a placebo. The V call is TRBV4-1, the J call TRBJ2-5, with D uncertain. The CDR3 sequence: CASSPIETLQETQYF. The CDR3 DNA is TGCGCCAGCAGCCCCATTGAGACACTTCAAGAGACCCAGTACTTC.